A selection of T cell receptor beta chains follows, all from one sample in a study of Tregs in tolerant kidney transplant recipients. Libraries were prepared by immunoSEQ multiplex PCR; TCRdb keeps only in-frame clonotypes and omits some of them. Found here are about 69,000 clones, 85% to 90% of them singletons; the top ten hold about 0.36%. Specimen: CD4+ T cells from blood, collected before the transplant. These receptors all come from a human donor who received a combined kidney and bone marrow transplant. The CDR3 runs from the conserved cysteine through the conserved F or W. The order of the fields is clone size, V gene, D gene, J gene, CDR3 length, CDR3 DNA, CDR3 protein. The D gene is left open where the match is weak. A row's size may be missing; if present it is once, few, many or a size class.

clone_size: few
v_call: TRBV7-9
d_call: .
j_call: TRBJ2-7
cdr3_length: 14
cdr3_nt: TGTGCCAGCAGCTTATCCAGCGGCACCTACGAGCAGTACTTC
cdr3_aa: CASSLSSGTYEQYF

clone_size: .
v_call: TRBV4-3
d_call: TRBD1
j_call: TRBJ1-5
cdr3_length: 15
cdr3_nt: TGCGCCAGCAGCCGCGACAGGGCGGGCAATCAGCCCCAGCATTTT
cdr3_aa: CASSRDRAGNQPQHF

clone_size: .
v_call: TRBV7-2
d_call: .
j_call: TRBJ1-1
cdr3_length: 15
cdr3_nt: TGTGCCAGCAGCTGGCGGTCGGGAGAGGGCACTGAAGCTTTCTTT
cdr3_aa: CASSWRSGEGTEAFF

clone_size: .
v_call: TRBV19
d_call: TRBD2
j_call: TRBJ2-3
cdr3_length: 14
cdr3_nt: TGTGCCAGTAGTGGGACTAGCGAGTCAGATACGCAGTATTTT
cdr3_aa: CASSGTSESDTQYF

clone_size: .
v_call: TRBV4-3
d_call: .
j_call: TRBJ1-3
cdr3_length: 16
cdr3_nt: TGCGCCAGCAGCCAAACAATAATGAACTCTGGAAACACCATATATTTT
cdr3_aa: CASSQTIMNSGNTIYF

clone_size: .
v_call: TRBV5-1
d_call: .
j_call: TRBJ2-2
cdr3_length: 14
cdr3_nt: TGCGCCAGCCCGCCAGGGGTCGGCACCGGGGAGCTGTTTTTT
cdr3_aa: CASPPGVGTGELFF

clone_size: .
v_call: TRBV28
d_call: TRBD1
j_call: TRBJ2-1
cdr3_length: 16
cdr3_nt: TGTGCCAGCAGCCCGACAGGGGGAGGAAACTACAATGAGCAGTTCTTC
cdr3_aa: CASSPTGGGNYNEQFF

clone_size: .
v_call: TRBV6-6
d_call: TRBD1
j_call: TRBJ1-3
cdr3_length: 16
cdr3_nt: TGTGCCAGCAGTTACACCGGACAGGGCGCTGGAAACACCATATATTTT
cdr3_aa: CASSYTGQGAGNTIYF

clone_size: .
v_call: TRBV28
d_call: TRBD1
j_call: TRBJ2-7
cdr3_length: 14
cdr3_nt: TGTGCCAGCAGTTTAGGGGGACAGGGCTACGAGCAGTACTTC
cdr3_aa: CASSLGGQGYEQYF

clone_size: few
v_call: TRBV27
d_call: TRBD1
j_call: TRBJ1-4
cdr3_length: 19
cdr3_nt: TGTGCCAGCAGTTTACTCCCACCGGGACAGTCGGCAACTAATGAAAAACTGTTTTTT
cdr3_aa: CASSLLPPGQSATNEKLFF

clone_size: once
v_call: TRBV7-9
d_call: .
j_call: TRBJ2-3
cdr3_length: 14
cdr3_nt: TGTGCCAGCAGCTTATCAGCGGTCACAGATACGCAGTATTTT
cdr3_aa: CASSLSAVTDTQYF

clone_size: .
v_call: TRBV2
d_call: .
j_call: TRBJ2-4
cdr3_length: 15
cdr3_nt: TGTGCCAGCAGTGGGACATATCTAGCCAAAAACATTCAGTACTTC
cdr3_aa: CASSGTYLAKNIQYF

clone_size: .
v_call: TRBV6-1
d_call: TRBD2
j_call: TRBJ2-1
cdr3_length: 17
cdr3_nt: TGTGCCAGCAGTGAAATGGCTAGCGGGAGTGTCTATTTTGAGCAGTTCTTC
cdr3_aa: CASSEMASGSVYFEQFF

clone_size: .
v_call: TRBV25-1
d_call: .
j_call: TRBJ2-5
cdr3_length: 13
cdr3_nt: TGTGCCAGCAGCGGACTAAACCAAGAGACCCAGTACTTC
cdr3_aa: CASSGLNQETQYF

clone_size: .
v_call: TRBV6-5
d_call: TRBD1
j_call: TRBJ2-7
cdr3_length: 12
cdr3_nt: TGTGCCAGTGGGACAGCAGCTAGGGAGCAGTACTTC
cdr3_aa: CASGTAAREQYF

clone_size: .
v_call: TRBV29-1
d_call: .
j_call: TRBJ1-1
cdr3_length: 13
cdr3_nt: TGCAGCGTTGAAGTTTTCCCCCAGACTGAAGCTTTCTTT
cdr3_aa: CSVEVFPQTEAFF

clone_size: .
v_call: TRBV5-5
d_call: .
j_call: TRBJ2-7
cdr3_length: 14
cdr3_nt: TGTGCCAGCAGCCCGAGCGCGACGGGCTACGAGCAGTACTTC
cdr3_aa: CASSPSATGYEQYF

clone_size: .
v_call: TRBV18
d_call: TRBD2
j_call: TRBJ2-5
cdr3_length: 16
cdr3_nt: TGTGCCAGCTTACTCAGACTAGCGGGAGAGCAAGAGACCCAGTACTTC
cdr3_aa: CASLLRLAGEQETQYF

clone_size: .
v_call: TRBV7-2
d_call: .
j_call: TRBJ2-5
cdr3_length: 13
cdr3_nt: TGTGCCAGCAGCTTAGGGAGGAGCGGATATATGTACTTC
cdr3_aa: CASSLGRSGYMYF

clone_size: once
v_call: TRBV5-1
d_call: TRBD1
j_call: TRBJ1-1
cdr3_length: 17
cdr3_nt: TGCGCCAGCAGCTTGGCCTCCTCTGGACAGGGTGGGGGTGAAGCTTTCTTT
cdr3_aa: CASSLASSGQGGGEAFF

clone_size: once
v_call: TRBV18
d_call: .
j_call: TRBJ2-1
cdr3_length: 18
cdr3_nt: TGTGCCAGCTCACTTTCGATACCGGGACTCGCCACCTACAATGAGCAGTTCTTC
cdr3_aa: CASSLSIPGLATYNEQFF

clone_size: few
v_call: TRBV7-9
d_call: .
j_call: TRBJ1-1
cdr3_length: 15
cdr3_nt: TGTGCCAGCAGCTTAGCGAGAGGGGGGGACACTGAAGCTTTCTTT
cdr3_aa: CASSLARGGDTEAFF

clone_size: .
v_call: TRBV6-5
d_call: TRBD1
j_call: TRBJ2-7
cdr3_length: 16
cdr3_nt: TGTGCCAGCAGTTACTCTAGGACAGGGGGATCCTACGAGCAGTACTTC
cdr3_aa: CASSYSRTGGSYEQYF

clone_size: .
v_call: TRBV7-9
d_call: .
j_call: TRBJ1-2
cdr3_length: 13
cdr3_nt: TGTGCCAGCAGCTTACAGGCGCCTTCCGGCTACACCTTC
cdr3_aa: CASSLQAPSGYTF

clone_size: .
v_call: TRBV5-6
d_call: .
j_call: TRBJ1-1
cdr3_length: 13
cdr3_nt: TGTGCCAGCAGCTTGAGCGAGAACACTGAAGCTTTCTTT
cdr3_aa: CASSLSENTEAFF

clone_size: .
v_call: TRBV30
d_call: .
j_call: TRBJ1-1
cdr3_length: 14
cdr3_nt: TGTGCCTGGGACGGGTTCGGGGGGAACACTGAAGCTTTCTTT
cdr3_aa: CAWDGFGGNTEAFF

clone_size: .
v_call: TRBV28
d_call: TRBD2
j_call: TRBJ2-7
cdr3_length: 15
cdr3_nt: TGTGCCAGCAGGACCGGGACTAGCGACTCCTACGAGCAGTACTTC
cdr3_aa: CASRTGTSDSYEQYF

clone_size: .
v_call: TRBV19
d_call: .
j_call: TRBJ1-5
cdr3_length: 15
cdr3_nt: TGTGCCAGTAGCCGGACGGACATATTGGATCAGCCCCAGCATTTT
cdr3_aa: CASSRTDILDQPQHF

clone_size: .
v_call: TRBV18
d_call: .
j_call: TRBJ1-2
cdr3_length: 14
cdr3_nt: TGTGCCAGCTCACCCGACAGAGATTTCTATGGCTACACCTTC
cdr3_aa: CASSPDRDFYGYTF

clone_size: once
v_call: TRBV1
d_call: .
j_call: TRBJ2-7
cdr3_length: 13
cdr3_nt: TGCACCAGCAGGGGGACTAGCGGGTACGAGCAGTACTTC
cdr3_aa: CTSRGTSGYEQYF

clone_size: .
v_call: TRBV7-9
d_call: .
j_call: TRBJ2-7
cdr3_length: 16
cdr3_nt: TGTGCCAGCAGCCCAGTCGGTAAGGAAAGCGGCTACGAGCAGTACTTC
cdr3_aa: CASSPVGKESGYEQYF

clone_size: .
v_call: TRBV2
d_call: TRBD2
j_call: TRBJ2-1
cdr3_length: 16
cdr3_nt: TGTGCCAGCAGCCGCGTGACCCTAGCGGGAGCGAGTGAGCAGTTCTTC
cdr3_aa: CASSRVTLAGASEQFF

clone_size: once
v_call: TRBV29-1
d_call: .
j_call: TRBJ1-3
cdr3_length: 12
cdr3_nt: TGCAGCGTATTCGGGGCTGGAAACACCATATATTTT
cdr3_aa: CSVFGAGNTIYF

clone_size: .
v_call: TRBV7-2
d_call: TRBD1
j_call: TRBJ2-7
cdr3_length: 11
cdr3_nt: TGTGCCAGCAGCGCGGGACAGGCACAGTACTTC
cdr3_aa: CASSAGQAQYF

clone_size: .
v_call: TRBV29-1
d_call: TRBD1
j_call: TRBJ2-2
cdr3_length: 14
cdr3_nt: TGCAGCGTTGTTGACAGGGCAATAACCGGGGAGCTGTTTTTT
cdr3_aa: CSVVDRAITGELFF

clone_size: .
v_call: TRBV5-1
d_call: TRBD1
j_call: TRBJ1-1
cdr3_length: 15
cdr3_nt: TGCGCCAGCAGCCCGCGGACAGGGCCGAACACTGAAGCTTTCTTT
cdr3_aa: CASSPRTGPNTEAFF

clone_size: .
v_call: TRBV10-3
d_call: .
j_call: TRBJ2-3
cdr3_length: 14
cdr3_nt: TGTGCCATCAGTAGCGGACAGAGCACAGATACGCAGTATTTT
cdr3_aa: CAISSGQSTDTQYF

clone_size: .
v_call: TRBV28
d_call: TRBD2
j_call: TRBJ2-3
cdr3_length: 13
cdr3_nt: TGTGCCAGCAGTTCTAGCGGGAGGGATACGCAGTATTTT
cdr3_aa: CASSSSGRDTQYF

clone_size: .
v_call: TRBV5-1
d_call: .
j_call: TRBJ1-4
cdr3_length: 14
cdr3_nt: TGCGCCAGCAGCTTGGGACAGCCTAATGAAAAACTGTTTTTT
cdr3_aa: CASSLGQPNEKLFF

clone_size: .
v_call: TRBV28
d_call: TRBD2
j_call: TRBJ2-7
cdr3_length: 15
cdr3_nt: TGTGCCAGCAGCAGCTTTGCGGGAGACACCTACGAGCAGTACTTC
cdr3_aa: CASSSFAGDTYEQYF

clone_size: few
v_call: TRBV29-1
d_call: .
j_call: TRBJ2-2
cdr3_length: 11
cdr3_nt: TGCAGCGTCTCGGAGGCCGGGGAGCTGTTTTTT
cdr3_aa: CSVSEAGELFF

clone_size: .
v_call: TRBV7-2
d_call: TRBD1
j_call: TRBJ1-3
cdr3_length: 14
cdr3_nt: TGTGCCAGCAGCTCGGGACAGGGGAGAAACACCATATATTTT
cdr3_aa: CASSSGQGRNTIYF

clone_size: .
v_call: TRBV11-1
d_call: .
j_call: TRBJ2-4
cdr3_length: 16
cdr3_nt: TGTGCCAGCAGCTCCTCGGCGAGTCAGCGGGAAAACATTCAGTACTTC
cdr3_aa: CASSSSASQRENIQYF

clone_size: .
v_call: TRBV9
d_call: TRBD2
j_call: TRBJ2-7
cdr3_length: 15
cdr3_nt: TGTGCCAGCAGCGTTTTAGCGGGGGCCTCCTACGAGCAGTACTTC
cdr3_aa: CASSVLAGASYEQYF

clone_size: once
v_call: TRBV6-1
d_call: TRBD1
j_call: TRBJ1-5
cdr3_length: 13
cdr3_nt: TGTGCCAGCATGACAGGGGACAATCAGCCCCAGCATTTT
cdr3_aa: CASMTGDNQPQHF

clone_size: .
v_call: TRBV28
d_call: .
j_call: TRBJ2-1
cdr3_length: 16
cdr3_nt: TGTGCCAGCACAATGACAGGGAGGCCTTCCTACAATGAGCAGTTCTTC
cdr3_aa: CASTMTGRPSYNEQFF

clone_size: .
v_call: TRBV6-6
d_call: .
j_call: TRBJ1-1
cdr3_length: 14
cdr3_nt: TGTGCCAGCAGTTACCGGGAGGGTGACACTGAAGCTTTCTTT
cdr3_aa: CASSYREGDTEAFF

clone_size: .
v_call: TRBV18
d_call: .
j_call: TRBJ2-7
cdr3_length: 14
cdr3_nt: TGTGCCAGCTCCATCGGGGAGGCTTCCTACGAGCAGTACTTC
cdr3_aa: CASSIGEASYEQYF

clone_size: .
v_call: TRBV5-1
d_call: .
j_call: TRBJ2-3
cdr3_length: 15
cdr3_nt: TGCGCCAGCAGCTTGGGACAGACTCGCACAGATACGCAGTATTTT
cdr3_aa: CASSLGQTRTDTQYF

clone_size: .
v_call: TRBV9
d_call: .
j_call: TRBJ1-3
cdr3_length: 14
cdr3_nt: TGTGCCAGCAGCGAGAGTCTCTCTGGAAACACCATATATTTT
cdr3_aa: CASSESLSGNTIYF

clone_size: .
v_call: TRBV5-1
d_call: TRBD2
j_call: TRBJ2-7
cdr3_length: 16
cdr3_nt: TGCGCCAGCAGCTTGGATTCTAGCGGGTACTCCTACGAGCAGTACTTC
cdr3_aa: CASSLDSSGYSYEQYF

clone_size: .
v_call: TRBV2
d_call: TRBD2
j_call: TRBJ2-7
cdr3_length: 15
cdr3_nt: TGTGCCAGCAGTGAAGGTCTAGCGGAAGCCTACGAGCAGTACTTC
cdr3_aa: CASSEGLAEAYEQYF